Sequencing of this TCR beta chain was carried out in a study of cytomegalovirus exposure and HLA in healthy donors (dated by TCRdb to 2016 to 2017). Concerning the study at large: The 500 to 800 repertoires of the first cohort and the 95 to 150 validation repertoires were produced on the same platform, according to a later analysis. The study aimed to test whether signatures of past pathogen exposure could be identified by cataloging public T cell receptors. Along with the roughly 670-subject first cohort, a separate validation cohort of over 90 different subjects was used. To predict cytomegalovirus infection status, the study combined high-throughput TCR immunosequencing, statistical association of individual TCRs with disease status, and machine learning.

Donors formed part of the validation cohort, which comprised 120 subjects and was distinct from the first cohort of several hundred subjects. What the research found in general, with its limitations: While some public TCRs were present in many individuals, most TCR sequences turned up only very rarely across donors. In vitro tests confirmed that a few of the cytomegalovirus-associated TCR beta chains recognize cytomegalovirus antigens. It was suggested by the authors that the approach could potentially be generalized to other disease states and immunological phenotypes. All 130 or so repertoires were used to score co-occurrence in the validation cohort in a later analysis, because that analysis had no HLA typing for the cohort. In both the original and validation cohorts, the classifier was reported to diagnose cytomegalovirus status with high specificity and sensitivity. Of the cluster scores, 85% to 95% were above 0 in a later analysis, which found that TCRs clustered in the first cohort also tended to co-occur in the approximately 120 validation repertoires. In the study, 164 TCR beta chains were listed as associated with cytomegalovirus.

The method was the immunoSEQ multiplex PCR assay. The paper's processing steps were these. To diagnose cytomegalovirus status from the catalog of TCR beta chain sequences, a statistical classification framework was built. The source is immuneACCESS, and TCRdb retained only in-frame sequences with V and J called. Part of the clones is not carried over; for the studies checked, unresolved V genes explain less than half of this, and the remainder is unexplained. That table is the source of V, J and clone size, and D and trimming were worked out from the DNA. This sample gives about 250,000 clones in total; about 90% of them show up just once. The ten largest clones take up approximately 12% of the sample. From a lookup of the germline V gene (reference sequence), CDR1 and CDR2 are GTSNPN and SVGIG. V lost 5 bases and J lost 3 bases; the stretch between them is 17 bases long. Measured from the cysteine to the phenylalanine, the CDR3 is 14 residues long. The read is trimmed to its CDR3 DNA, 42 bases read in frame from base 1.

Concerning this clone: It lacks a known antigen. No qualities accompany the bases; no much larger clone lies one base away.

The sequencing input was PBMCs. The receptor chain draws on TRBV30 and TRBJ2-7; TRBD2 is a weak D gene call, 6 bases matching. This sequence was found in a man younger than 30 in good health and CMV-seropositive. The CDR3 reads CAWFGGTVVYEQYF. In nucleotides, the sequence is TGTGCCTGGTTTGGGGGGACGGTTGTCTACGAGCAGTACTTC.